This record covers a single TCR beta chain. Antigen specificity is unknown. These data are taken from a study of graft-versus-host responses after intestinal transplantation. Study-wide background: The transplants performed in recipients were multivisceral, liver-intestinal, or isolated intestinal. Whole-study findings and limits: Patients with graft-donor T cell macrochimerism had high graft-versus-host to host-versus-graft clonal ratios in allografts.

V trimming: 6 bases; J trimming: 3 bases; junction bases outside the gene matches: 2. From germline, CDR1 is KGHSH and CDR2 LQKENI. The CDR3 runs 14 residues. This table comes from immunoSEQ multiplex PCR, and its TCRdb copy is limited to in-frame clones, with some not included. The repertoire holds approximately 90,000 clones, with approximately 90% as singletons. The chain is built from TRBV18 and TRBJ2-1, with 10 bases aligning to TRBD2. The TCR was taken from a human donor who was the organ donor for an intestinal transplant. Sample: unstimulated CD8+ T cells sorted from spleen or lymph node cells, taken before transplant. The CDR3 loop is CASSIAGGYNEQFF. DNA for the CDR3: TGTGCCAGCTCGATAGCGGGGGGCTACAATGAGCAGTTCTTC.